Shown below are 15 T cell receptor beta chains from a single sample sequenced in a study of T cells in Graves' hyperthyroidism and ophthalmopathy. Using RNA transcripts as the source, TCR beta CDR3 regions were amplified. HTBI primers were employed in a first-round RT-PCR of the TCR CDR3. In TCRdb, the multiplex PCR reads were re-called with MiXCR into one record per CDR3 protein. In the table there are 550,000 to 800,000 distinct CDR3 sequences, roughly 17% of which are singletons. Input material: blood. The origin of the receptors is a man aged 50 to 59 with Graves' hyperthyroidism.

The CDR3 is CASSLTPAYNEQFF. CDR3 DNA: TGTGCCAGCAGTCTGACACCGGCATACAATGAGCAGTTCTTC. The chain recombines TRBV28 with TRBJ2-1; D is uncertain. V was cut by 5 bases and J by 4 bases, with 12 bases left in between. The CDR3 has 14 amino acids. From germline, CDR1 is MDHEN and CDR2 SYDVKM.

This clonotype appeared many times. The chain couples TRBV7-9 to TRBJ2-7; possibly TRBD1 for D (6 bases). The V and J ends lost 0 bases and 9 bases respectively, with 15 bases between them. This CDR3 region has 14 residues. The germline V gene has CDR1 SEHNR and CDR2 FQNEAQ (reference sequence). CDR3 sequence reads: CASSLAGTRVAQYF. CDR3 in DNA: TGTGCCAGCAGCTTAGCGGGGACACGGGTGGCGCAGTACTTC.

In this sample, this clonotype turned up a few times. The V gene is TRBV20-1, the J gene TRBJ2-7; 7 bases align to TRBD2. V dropped 6 bases and J dropped 1; count of bases not matched to a gene: 15. The V gene's germline CDR1 is DFQATT and CDR2 SNEGSKA (reference sequence). This CDR3 spans 16 amino acids. The CDR3 region is CSARALGQGGSYEQYF. The CDR3 DNA is TGCAGTGCCCGCGCCCTGGGGCAGGGAGGGTCCTACGAGCAGTACTTC.

This clonotype was recorded at least ten times. The CDR3 DNA sequence: TGCAGCGTGCCCTCTCGCGGGACGGAAGCTTTCTTT. This codes for CSVPSRGTEAFF. The chain carries TRBV29-1 and TRBJ1-1, with D possibly being TRBD1 (5 bases). V was trimmed by 6 bases and J by 8 bases, leaving 16 bases between them. Germline-derived CDR1 and CDR2 are SQVTM and ANQGSEA. The CDR3 is made up of 12 amino acids.

The J gene is TRBJ2-3, the V gene TRBV10-1; 8 nucleotides match TRBD1. The CDR3 extends over 16 amino acids. CDR1 is WNHNN and CDR2 is SYGVQD in the germline V gene (reference sequence). J was trimmed by 0 bases and V by 8 bases; bases with no gene match: 10. The CDR3 DNA is TGCGCCAGCTACAGACAGGGGCCTATTAGCACAGATACGCAGTATTTT. Protein product: CASYRQGPISTDTQYF.

This rearrangement joins TRBV20-1 to TRBJ2-1, with 8 bases aligning to TRBD2. CDR3 length: 13 residues. CDR1 and CDR2 (germline): DFQATT, SNEGSKA (reference sequence). V trimming: 7 bases; J trimming: 0 bases; junction bases outside the gene matches: 2. CDR3 protein: CSVGTSSYNEQFF. DNA of the CDR3: TGCAGTGTCGGGACTAGCTCCTACAATGAGCAGTTCTTC.

In DNA form, the CDR3 reads TGCGCCAGCAGTGAGCCCGGGACTAGCGGGAGCGAGCAGTACTTC. This encodes CASSEPGTSGSEQYF. The genes are TRBV10-2 and TRBJ2-7, with 14 nucleotides matching TRBD2. V lost 2 bases and J lost 6; bases outside the gene matches: 3. CDR1 and CDR2 from the germline V gene are WSHSY and SAAADI. The CDR3 spans 15 residues.

This clonotype has more than one count but fewer than ten. The chain is built from TRBV20-1 and TRBJ2-7; TRBD1 might be the D (6 bases). The CDR3 length is 14 residues. The germline V gene has CDR1 DFQATT and CDR2 SNEGSKA (reference sequence). Between the trimmed V and J ends, which lost 3 bases and 3 bases, there was a span of 15 bases. CDR3 DNA sequence: TGCAGTGCTAGCTGGGGGCCAGCGAACTACGAGCAGTACTTC. Translated: CSASWGPANYEQYF.

Ten or more counts support this clonotype. J is TRBJ2-2 and V is TRBV5-1, with 7 bases lining up with TRBD2. This CDR3 spans 15 amino acids. V lost 1 base and J lost 5; bases outside the gene matches: 5. Per the germline V gene, CDR1 is SGHRS and CDR2 is YFSETQ. CDR3 bases: TGCGCCAGCAGCTTGCAAGCGGGATATACCGGGGAGCTGTTTTTT. This codes for CASSLQAGYTGELFF.

In DNA, the CDR3 is TGTGCCAGCCGCCACCTGGGGGATGAGCAGTTCTTC. This encodes CASRHLGDEQFF. The chain recombines TRBV7-2 with TRBJ2-1; D is perhaps TRBD1 or TRBD2 (5 bases each). The germline V gene has CDR1 SGHTA and CDR2 FQGNSA. The ends were cut back, 8 bases at V and 8 bases at J, with 13 bases in the middle. This CDR3 has 12 residues.

The chain employs TRBV30 and TRBJ1-5; D might be TRBD1 (6 bases). Trimming took 0 bases from V and 0 from J, leaving 12 bases between them. Germline V gene lookup returns CDR1 GTSNPN and CDR2 SVGIG (reference sequence). The CDR3 extends over 16 amino acids. As DNA, the CDR3 is TGTGCCTGGAGTGTATTGGGGGCACCTAGCAATCAGCCCCAGCATTTT. It codes for CAWSVLGAPSNQPQHF.

V is TRBV19 and J is TRBJ2-1, with TRBD2 matching over 8 bases. The V gene end was trimmed by 3 bases and the J gene end by 0 bases; junction bases not matched to a gene: 13. This CDR3 comprises 19 residues. Germline V gene lookup returns CDR1 LNHDA and CDR2 SQIVND (reference sequence). CDR3 sequence (DNA): TGTGCCAGTAGTATCGTGGAACTAGCGGTACGGAGCTCCTACAATGAGCAGTTCTTC. It specifies CASSIVELAVRSSYNEQFF.

This clonotype turned up a few times. The chain recombines TRBV6-1 with TRBJ1-2; D uncertain. The CDR3 length is 12 residues. The ends were cut back, 8 bases at V and 0 bases at J, with 7 bases in the middle. CDR1 and CDR2 (germline): MNHNS, SASEGT. This chain's CDR3 is CASLRSNYGYTF. In DNA form, the CDR3 reads TGTGCCAGCCTGAGATCTAACTATGGCTACACCTTC.

This clonotype was detected many times. The chain couples TRBV6-1 to TRBJ2-5; D remains unclear. The CDR3 is made up of 13 amino acids. V lost 5 bases and J 2 bases, leaving 9 bases between the germline ends. The V gene's germline CDR1 is MNHNS and CDR2 SASEGT. This CDR3 is CASSMDRQETQYF. DNA for the CDR3: TGTGCCAGCAGTATGGATAGGCAAGAGACCCAGTACTTC.

This clonotype was counted ten times or more. The chain joins TRBV19 to TRBJ1-1, with 7 nucleotides matching TRBD1. The CDR3 is made up of 14 amino acids. Germline V gives CDR1 LNHDA, CDR2 SQIVND (reference sequence). V gave up 4 bases and J gave up 9 bases; unmatched junction bases: 11. This CDR3 reads CASSTGTEAMQAFF. CDR3 in DNA: TGTGCCAGTAGTACAGGGACAGAAGCGATGCAAGCTTTCTTT.